This T cell receptor beta chain was found in a study of cytomegalovirus exposure and HLA in healthy donors. CDR1 SGHRS and CDR2 YFSETQ come from the germline V gene. Trimming cost V 0 bases and J 6 bases, with 6 bases left between them. The CDR3 runs to 13 residues. PCR used 60 Vbeta primers and 13 Jbeta primers. The method was immunoSEQ multiplex PCR; TCRdb's version includes in-frame clones alone and lacks a portion of them. The sample yields 170,000 or so clones, roughly 80% seen once. The chain uses TRBV5-1 and TRBJ1-4, with no clear D. This clonotype originated in a woman aged 45-65 years in good health and CMV-seropositive. Sequencing input: PBMCs. The CDR3 DNA follows: TGCGCCAGCAGCTTGGGCCAGGATGAAAAACTGTTTTTT. Protein: CASSLGQDEKLFF.